The text below deals with one T cell receptor (beta chain). Using a J-beta primer mix together with a sample-barcoded 5' primer, a second PCR was run for roughly 7 to 12 cycles. TCRdb itself ran the 5' RACE reads through MiXCR, one entry per CDR3 protein. The data show about 1.8 million distinct CDR3 sequences, about 50% seen once. The CDR3 loop spans 15 amino acids. The ends were cut back, 6 bases at V and 2 bases at J, with 15 bases in the middle. Germline CDR1 is SNHLY and CDR2 is FYNNEI. The data were taken from a study of blood T cells in healthy people across ages. Input material: blood. The receptor was isolated from a woman in her forties in good health. The chain joins TRBV2 to TRBJ2-3, with D perhaps assigned TRBD1 or TRBD2 (5 bases each). The CDR3: CASSLGRMNTDTQYF. In nucleotides, the CDR3 is TGTGCCAGCAGCTTGGGACGCATGAACACAGATACGCAGTATTTT.